This passage covers 10 T cell receptor beta chains from one sample sequenced in a study of T cell repertoires in cytomegalovirus infection (dated by TCRdb to the late 2010s). No antigens are known for them. TCRdb records Illumina HiSeq 1500 as the sequencer. In TCRdb, the public reads were trimmed at Q25 with fastp and aligned with MiXCR, with productive beta chains retained. Here each entry gathers all rows of one CDR3 protein and keeps the most common genes and DNA. Here the sample has around 900,000 distinct CDR3 sequences; approximately 30% occur a single time. The ten top clones hold 10% to 15% of the sample. The sample's treatment or condition label is to be understood as: in vitro stimulation with specific CMV peptide epitopes to enrich CMV-specific T cells. Here the sequenced sample was cultured CD8+ T cells from PBMCs, taken from culture after CMV antigen stimulation. Receptors were obtained from a human donor in good health (CMV status not recorded). Some clones in this sample may be carry-over from other donors' samples.

A few counts support this clonotype. The chain is built from TRBV5-6 and TRBJ2-7; 11 bases map to TRBD1. Looked up from germline, CDR1 is SGHDT and CDR2 is YYEEEE. The CDR3 spans 15 residues. J gave up 3 bases and V 3 bases, and 5 bases lay outside the gene matches. The CDR3 region is CASSSGTGGLYEQYV. The CDR3 nucleotides are TGTGCCAGCAGCTCCGGGACAGGGGGACTCTACGAGCAGTACGTC.

This clonotype was counted between two and nine times. CDR3 sequence reads: CASSPRMRLAVQETQYF. CDR3 sequence (DNA): TGTGCCAGCTCACCAAGGATGAGACTAGCGGTCCAAGAGACCCAGTACTTC. The rearrangement joins TRBV18 to TRBJ2-5, with 9 bases fitting TRBD2. V dropped 2 bases and J dropped 1; count of bases not matched to a gene: 8. There are 17 residues in the CDR3. Germline V gene sequence: CDR1 KGHSH, CDR2 LQKENI.

The chain combines TRBV27 with TRBJ2-1, with TRBD2 matching 8 bases. The germline V gene has CDR1 MNHEY and CDR2 SMNVEV (reference sequence). V trimming: 4 bases; J trimming: 7 bases; junction bases outside the gene matches: 6. This CDR3 region has 14 residues. The CDR3 here is CASSWLAGPNEQFF. CDR3 nucleotides: TGTGCCAGCAGTTGGCTAGCGGGCCCAAATGAGCAGTTCTTC.

The V call is TRBV7-9, the J call TRBJ1-5; possibly TRBD1 for D (5 bases). Germline V gene lookup returns CDR1 SEHNR and CDR2 FQNEAQ (reference sequence). V lost 5 bases and J lost 2, with 10 bases in between. The CDR3 is made up of 14 amino acids. CDR3 region: CASSAQGGNQPQHF. For the CDR3, the DNA is TGTGCCAGCAGCGCTCAGGGAGGCAATCAGCCCCAGCATTTT.

This clonotype has a count of ten or more. The chain uses TRBV7-9 and TRBJ2-5; 7 nucleotides agree with TRBD1. Germline V gives CDR1 SEHNR, CDR2 FQNEAQ (reference sequence). Trimming at V came to 4 bases and at J to 0 bases, leaving 8 bases not matched to a gene. The CDR3 spans 16 residues. CDR3 sequence reads: CASSSRQGPYQETQYF. CDR3 bases: TGTGCCAGCAGCTCAAGACAGGGACCCTACCAAGAGACCCAGTACTTC.

The rearrangement joins TRBV27 to TRBJ1-2; no clear D. The CDR3 sequence is 14 residues long. The V gene's germline CDR1 is MNHEY and CDR2 SMNVEV (reference sequence). The V end lost 2 bases, the J end lost 4 bases, and 11 bases lay between the germline ends. The CDR3 nucleotides read TGTGCCAGCAGTTTAAGTGGGCAGTTCTATGGCTACACCTTC. Protein: CASSLSGQFYGYTF.

This sequence joins TRBV15 and TRBJ2-5; TRBD2 aligns across 9 bases. J was trimmed by 9 bases and V by 0 bases; bases with no gene match: 14. The CDR3 has 17 residues. The germline V gene encodes CDR1 LNHNV and CDR2 YYDKDF (reference sequence). In nucleotides, the CDR3 is TGTGCCACCAGCAGAGATCTTGGCGGGGGGGCCCGTGAGGCCCAGTACTTC. It encodes CATSRDLGGGAREAQYF.

This clonotype was observed a few times. This rearrangement joins TRBV6-2 or TRBV6-3 to TRBJ1-1; weak D call: TRBD1 (6 bases). V lost 5 bases to trimming and J lost 4 bases, with 14 bases between them. This CDR3 has 14 residues. The germline V gene has CDR1 MNHEY and CDR2 SVGEGT. The CDR3 here is CASSSPTGGTEAFF. The CDR3 nucleotides read TGTGCCAGCAGTAGCCCGACAGGCGGCACTGAAGCTTTCTTT.

This clonotype was recorded many times. The rearrangement uses TRBV12-3 or TRBV12-4 and TRBJ2-7, with D uncertain. V was trimmed by 5 bases and J by 3 bases, leaving 11 bases between them. The CDR3 spans 13 residues. The CDR3 sequence: CASSHSLNYEQYV. CDR3 in DNA: TGTGCCAGCAGTCATTCGTTAAACTACGAGCAGTACGTC.

In this sample, this clonotype turned up a few times. The chain carries TRBV10-1 and TRBJ1-1; a weak D match, TRBD1 (5 bases). V was shortened by 5 bases and J by 5 bases, with 18 bases between the two germline ends. Looked up from germline, CDR1 is WNHNN and CDR2 is SYGVQD (reference sequence). The CDR3 is made up of 15 amino acids. CDR3: CASSSFSGGGTEAFF. Written as DNA, the CDR3 is TGCGCCAGCAGTTCGTTCTCAGGTGGGGGGACTGAAGCTTTCTTT.